This entry describes one T cell receptor beta chain. CDR1 is SGHAT and CDR2 is FQNNGV in the germline V gene. The CDR3 has 15 residues. J gave up 3 bases and V 2 bases, and 6 bases lay outside the gene matches. The sample originates from a study of T cell changes during pregnancy in multiple sclerosis. Data came from immunoSEQ multiplex PCR; TCRdb stores just in-frame clones and leaves some out. In the table there are about 56,000 clones, 85% to 90% of which are singletons. Sample: peripheral blood from another person, used as feeder cells. The TCR comes from a human donor whose cells served as feeder cells for cultures in a pregnancy study. The chain is built from TRBV11-2 and TRBJ2-7; TRBD1 aligns across 8 bases. CDR3 protein: CASSLTTGDNYEQYF. The CDR3 coding sequence is TGTGCCAGCAGCTTAACGACAGGGGATAACTACGAGCAGTACTTC.